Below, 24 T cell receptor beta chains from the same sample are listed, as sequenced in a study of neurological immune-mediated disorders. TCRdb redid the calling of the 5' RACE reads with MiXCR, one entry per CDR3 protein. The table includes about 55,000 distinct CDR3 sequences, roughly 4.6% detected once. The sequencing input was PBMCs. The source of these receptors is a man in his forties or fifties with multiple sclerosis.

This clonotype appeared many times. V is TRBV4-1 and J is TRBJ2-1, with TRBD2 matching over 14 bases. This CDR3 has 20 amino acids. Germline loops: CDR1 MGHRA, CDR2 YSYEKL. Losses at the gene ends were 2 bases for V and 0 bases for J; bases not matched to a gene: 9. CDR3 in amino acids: CASSQLPGLAGVSSYNEQFF. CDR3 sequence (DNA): TGCGCCAGCAGCCAATTACCGGGACTAGCGGGAGTGAGCTCCTACAATGAGCAGTTCTTC.

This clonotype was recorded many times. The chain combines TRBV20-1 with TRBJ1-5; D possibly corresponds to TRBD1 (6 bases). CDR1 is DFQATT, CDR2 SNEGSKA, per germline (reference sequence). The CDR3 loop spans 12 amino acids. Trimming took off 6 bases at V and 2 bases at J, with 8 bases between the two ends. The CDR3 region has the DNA TGCAGTGCCCCAGGGGGCAATCAGCCCCAGCATTTT. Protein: CSAPGGNQPQHF.

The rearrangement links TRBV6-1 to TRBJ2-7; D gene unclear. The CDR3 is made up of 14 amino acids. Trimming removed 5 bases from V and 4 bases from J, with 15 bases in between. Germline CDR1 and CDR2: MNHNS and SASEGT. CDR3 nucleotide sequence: TGTGCCAGCAGTATTCCGGCAGGTCCATACGAGCAGTACTTC. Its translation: CASSIPAGPYEQYF.

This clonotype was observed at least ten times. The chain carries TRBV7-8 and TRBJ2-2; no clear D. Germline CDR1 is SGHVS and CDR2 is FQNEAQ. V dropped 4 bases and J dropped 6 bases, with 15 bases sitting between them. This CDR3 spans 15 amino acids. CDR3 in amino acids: CASSSSLSDPGELFF. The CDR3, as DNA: TGTGCCAGCAGCTCGAGCTTGAGTGACCCCGGGGAGCTGTTTTTT.

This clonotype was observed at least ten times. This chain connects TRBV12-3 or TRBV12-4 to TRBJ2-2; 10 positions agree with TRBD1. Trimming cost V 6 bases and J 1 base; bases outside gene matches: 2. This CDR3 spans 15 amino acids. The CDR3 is CASRDRGRNTGELFF. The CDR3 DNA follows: TGTGCCAGCAGGGACAGGGGGAGGAACACCGGGGAGCTGTTTTTT.

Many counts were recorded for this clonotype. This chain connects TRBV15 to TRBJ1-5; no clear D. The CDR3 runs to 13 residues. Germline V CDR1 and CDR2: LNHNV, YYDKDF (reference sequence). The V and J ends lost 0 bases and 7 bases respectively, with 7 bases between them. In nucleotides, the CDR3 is TGTGCCACCAGCAGAGAACTTGGGCAGCCCCAGCATTTT. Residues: CATSRELGQPQHF.

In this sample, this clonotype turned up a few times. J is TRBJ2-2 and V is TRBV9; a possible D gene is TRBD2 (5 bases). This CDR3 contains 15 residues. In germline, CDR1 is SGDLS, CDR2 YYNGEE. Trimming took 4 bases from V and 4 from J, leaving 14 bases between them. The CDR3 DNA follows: TGTGCCAGCAGCCCGCGACTATGGGGCACCGGGGAGCTGTTTTTT. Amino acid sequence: CASSPRLWGTGELFF.

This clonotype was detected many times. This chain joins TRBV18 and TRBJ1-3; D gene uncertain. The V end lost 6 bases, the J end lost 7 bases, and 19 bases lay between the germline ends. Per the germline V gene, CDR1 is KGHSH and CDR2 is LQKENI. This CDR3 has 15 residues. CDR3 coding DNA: TGTGCCAGCTCGCCCGCCCCGGACGTGTTGAACACCATATATTTT. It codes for CASSPAPDVLNTIYF.

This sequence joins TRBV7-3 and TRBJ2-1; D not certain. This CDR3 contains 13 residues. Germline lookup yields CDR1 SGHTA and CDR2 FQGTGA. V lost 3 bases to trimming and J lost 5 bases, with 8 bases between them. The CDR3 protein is CASSFGRHNEQFF. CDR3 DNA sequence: TGTGCCAGCAGCTTTGGTAGACACAATGAGCAGTTCTTC.

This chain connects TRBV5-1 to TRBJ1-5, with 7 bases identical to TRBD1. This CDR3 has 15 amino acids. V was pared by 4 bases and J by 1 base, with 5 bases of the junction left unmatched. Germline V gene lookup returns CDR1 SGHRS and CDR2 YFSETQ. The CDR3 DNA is TGCGCCAGCAGCGAGGGACAGAGGAGCAATCAGCCCCAGCATTTT. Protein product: CASSEGQRSNQPQHF.

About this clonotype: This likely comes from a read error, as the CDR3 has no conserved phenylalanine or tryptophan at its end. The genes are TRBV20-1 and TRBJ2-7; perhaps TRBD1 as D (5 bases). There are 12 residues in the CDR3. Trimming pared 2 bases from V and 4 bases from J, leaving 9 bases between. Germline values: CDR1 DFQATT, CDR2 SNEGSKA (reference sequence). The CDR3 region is CSARKGRYEQYN. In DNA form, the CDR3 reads TGCAGTGCTAGAAAGGGGCGATACGAGCAGTACAAC.

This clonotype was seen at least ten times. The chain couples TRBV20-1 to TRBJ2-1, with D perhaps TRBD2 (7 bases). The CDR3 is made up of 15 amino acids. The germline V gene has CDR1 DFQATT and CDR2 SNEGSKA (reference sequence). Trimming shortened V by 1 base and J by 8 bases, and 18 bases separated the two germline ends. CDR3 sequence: CSARVLGGAAHEQFF. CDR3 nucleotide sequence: TGCAGTGCTAGAGTCTTGGGGGGGGCGGCCCATGAGCAGTTCTTC.

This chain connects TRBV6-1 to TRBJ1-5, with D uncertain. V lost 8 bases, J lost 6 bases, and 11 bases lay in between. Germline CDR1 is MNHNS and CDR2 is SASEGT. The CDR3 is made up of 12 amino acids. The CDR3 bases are TGTGCCAGCCGACGGGAAAGTCAGCCCCAGCATTTT. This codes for CASRRESQPQHF.

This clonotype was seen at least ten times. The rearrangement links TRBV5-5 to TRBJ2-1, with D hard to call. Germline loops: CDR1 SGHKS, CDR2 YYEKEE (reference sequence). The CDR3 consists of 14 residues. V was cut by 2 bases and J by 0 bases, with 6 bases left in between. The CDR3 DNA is TGTGCCAGCAGCTTTCACCTCTCCTACAATGAGCAGTTCTTC. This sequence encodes CASSFHLSYNEQFF.

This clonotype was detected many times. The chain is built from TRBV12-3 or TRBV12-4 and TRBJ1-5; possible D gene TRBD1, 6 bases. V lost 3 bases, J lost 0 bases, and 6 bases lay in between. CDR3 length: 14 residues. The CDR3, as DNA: TGTGCCAGCAGTTTCAGGGGTAGCAATCAGCCCCAGCATTTT. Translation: CASSFRGSNQPQHF.

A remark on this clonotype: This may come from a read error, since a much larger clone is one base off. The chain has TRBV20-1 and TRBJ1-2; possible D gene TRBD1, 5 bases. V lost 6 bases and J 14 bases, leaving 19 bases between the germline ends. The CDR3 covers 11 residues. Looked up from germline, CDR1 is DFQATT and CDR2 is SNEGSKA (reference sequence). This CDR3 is CSASVRDSKTF. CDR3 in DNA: TGCAGTGCATCTGTCCGGGACTCCAAAACCTTC.

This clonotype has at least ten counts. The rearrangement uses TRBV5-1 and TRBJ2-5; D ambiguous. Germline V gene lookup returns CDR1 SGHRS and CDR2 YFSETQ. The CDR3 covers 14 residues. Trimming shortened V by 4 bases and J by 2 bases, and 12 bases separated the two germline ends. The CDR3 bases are TGCGCCAGCAGCCCCCTTTCGGTACAAGAGACCCAGTACTTC. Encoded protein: CASSPLSVQETQYF.

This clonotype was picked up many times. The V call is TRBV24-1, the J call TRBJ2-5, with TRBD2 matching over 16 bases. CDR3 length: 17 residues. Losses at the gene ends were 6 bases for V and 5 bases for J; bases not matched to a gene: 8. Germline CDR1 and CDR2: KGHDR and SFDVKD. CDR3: CATSPGTSGRVSETQYF. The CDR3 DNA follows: TGTGCCACCAGTCCCGGGACTAGCGGGAGGGTCAGCGAGACCCAGTACTTC.

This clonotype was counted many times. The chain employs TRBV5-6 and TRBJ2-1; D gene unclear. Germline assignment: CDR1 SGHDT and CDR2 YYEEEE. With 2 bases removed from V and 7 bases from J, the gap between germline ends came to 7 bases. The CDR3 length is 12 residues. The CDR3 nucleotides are TGTGCCAGCAGCTTTGGCGATAATGAGCAGTTCTTC. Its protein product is CASSFGDNEQFF.

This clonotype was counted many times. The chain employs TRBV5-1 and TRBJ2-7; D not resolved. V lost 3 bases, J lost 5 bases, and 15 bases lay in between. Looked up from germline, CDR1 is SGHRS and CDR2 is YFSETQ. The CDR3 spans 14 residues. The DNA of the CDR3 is TGCGCCAGCAGCTGGGGTTCCATGGGCGACGAGCAGTACTTC. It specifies CASSWGSMGDEQYF.

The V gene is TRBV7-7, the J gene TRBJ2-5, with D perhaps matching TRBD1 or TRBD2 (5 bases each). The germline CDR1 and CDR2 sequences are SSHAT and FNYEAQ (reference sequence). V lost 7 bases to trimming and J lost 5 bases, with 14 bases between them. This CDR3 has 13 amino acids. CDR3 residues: CASNSGKGETQYF. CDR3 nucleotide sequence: TGTGCCAGCAACTCGGGAAAGGGGGAGACCCAGTACTTC. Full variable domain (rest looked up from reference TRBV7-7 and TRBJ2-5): GAGVSQSPRYKVTKRGQDVTLRCDPISSHATLYWYQQALGQGPEFLTYFNYEAQPDKSGLPSDRFSAERPEGSISTLTIQRTEQRDSAMYRCASNSGKGETQYFGPGTRLLVL.

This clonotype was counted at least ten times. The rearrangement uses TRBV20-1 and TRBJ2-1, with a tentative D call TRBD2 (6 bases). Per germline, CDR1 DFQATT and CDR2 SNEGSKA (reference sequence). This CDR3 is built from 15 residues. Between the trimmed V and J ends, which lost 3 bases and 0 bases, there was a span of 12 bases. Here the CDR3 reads CSASGSGSSYNEQFF. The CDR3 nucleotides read TGCAGTGCTAGCGGGAGTGGGAGCTCCTACAATGAGCAGTTCTTC.

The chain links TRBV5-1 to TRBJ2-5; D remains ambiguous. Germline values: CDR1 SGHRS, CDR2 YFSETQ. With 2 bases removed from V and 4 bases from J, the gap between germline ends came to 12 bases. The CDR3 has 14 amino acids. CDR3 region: CASSFNGFTETQYF. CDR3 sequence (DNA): TGCGCCAGCAGCTTCAACGGTTTTACAGAGACCCAGTACTTC.

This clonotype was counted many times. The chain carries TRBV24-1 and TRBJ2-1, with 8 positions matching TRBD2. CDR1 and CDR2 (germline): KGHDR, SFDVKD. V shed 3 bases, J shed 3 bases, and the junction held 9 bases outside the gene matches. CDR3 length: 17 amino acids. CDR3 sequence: CATSDTRGAGVYNEQFF. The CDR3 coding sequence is TGTGCCACCAGTGATACCCGGGGAGCGGGAGTCTACAATGAGCAGTTCTTC.